A single sample gave rise to the 8 T cell receptor beta chains below, sequenced in a study of low-dose radiotherapy and immunotherapy resistance in tumors. Regarding time point: before trial treatment. Covering alpha and beta chains, TRAV- and TRBV-specific primers were used for the first-strand cDNA. Amplification, which lasted around 22 PCR cycles, used a constant-region primer and V-primer adapter to amplify TCRs. From the reads, TCRdb called clonotypes with MiXCR, one entry per CDR3 protein. This table holds about 64,000 distinct CDR3 sequences, more than 20% found once. The sample consisted of PBMCs, taken before treatment. These receptors were taken from a male donor with rectosigmoid adenocarcinoma.

The sample holds many counts of this clonotype. The chain uses TRBV19 and TRBJ2-2; no firm D call. V was trimmed by 0 bases and J by 3 bases, leaving 11 bases between them. The CDR3 sequence is 16 residues long. Germline V gives CDR1 LNHDA, CDR2 SQIVND (reference sequence). The CDR3 DNA sequence: TGTGCCAGTAGTATAGATCCGGCCTATTACACCGGGGAGCTGTTTTTT. Translating it yields CASSIDPAYYTGELFF.

This CDR3 reads CSVELRGDDEQYF. The DNA of the CDR3 is TGCAGCGTTGAGCTTCGAGGGGACGACGAGCAGTACTTC. The rearrangement joins TRBV29-1 to TRBJ2-7; D is tentatively TRBD1 or TRBD2 (5 bases each). The CDR3 spans 13 residues. CDR1 and CDR2 from the germline V gene are SQVTM and ANQGSEA. The V end was cut by 3 bases, the J end by 5 bases, with 14 bases between.

This clonotype was counted ten times or more. This chain joins TRBV4-1 and TRBJ2-5, with D hard to call. Looked up from germline, CDR1 is MGHRA and CDR2 is YSYEKL. V gave up 0 bases and J gave up 0 bases, with 14 bases separating them. The CDR3 runs 17 residues. The CDR3 nucleotides are TGCGCCAGCAGCCAAGATGGGTTGACAACGTACCAAGAGACCCAGTACTTC. This encodes CASSQDGLTTYQETQYF.

The sample holds a few counts of this clonotype. This chain uses TRBV21-1 with TRBJ2-7. TRBV21-1 is a listed pseudogene. This CDR3 has 14 amino acids. CDR3 amino acids: CASSKEAETYEQYF. In DNA, the CDR3 is TGTGCCAGCAGCAAAGAGGCAGAGACCTACGAGCAGTACTTC.

At least ten counts were recorded for this clonotype. This chain joins TRBV4-1 and TRBJ2-7; D might be TRBD1 (6 bases). CDR1 and CDR2 (germline): MGHRA, YSYEKL. V gave up 0 bases and J gave up 0 bases, with 15 bases separating them. This CDR3 spans 17 amino acids. CDR3 region: CASSQDPTGPSSYEQYF. The CDR3 DNA sequence: TGCGCCAGCAGCCAAGACCCGACAGGACCGAGCTCCTACGAGCAGTACTTC.

In its sample, this clonotype was seen many times. This rearrangement joins TRBV29-1 to TRBJ2-1; 13 nucleotides match TRBD2. This CDR3 spans 14 amino acids. Germline values: CDR1 SQVTM, CDR2 ANQGSEA. V was clipped by 7 bases and J by 6 bases; unmatched bases: 6. The DNA for the CDR3 is TGCAGCGCCCCGGGACTAGCGGGGTTCAATGAGCAGTTCTTC. It specifies CSAPGLAGFNEQFF.

This clonotype was observed many times. This chain links TRBV28 with TRBJ1-4; the D gene is possibly TRBD1 (5 bases). CDR3 size: 12 residues. CDR1 MDHEN and CDR2 SYDVKM come from the germline V gene. Between the trimmed V and J ends, which lost 10 bases and 5 bases, there was a span of 11 bases. CDR3 region: CATGLLNEKLFF. CDR3 nucleotide sequence: TGTGCCACGGGACTCTTGAATGAAAAACTGTTTTTT.

The genes are TRBV5-5 and TRBJ2-7, with 11 bases identical to TRBD2. Trimming removed 4 bases from V and 6 bases from J; junction bases left unmatched: 12. The length of the CDR3 is 16 residues. Per the germline V gene, CDR1 is SGHKS and CDR2 is YYEKEE (reference sequence). CDR3 DNA sequence: TGTGCCAGCAGCCCCTTTCTGACTAGCGGGATCGGCGAGCAGTACTTC. It specifies CASSPFLTSGIGEQYF.